This T cell receptor beta chain stems from a study of T cell responses to AZD1222 COVID-19 vaccine. Study-wide findings and caveats: Compared with day 0, the breadth and depth of the Spike-specific TCR repertoire rose significantly after two doses of AZD1222. Baseline serostatus was positive in only a handful of AZD1222 recipients. Every sample of the repertoires postdated the peak T cell response. Most donors were white British, females outnumbered males, and clonal diversity was possibly underestimated.

Only in-frame clones appear in the TCRdb table, and some are missing; sequencing was by immunoSEQ multiplex PCR. There are over 130,000 clones in the sample; roughly nine tenths occur only once, and 7.5% to 8% lies in the top ten. A word on this clone: The antigen remains unidentified.

V was shortened by 7 bases and J by 0 bases, with 10 bases between the two germline ends. CDR1 LNHDA and CDR2 SQIVND come from the germline V gene (reference sequence). This CDR3 contains 14 residues. The sample was peripheral blood, taken 28 days after the second dose of the MenACWY control vaccine. The TCR sequence derives from an adult who received the MenACWY meningococcal vaccine as a control. The rearrangement joins TRBV19 to TRBJ1-3, with D uncertain. DNA for the CDR3: TGTGCCAGTACCCATTCCGGCTCTGGAAACACCATATATTTT. This translates into CASTHSGSGNTIYF.